This T cell receptor beta chain was sequenced in a study of blood T cell repertoires in COVID-19. CDR3 length: 17 residues. CDR1 is MGHRA, CDR2 YSYEKL, per germline. Trimming cost V 4 bases and J 0 bases, with 15 bases left between them. Data came from immunoSEQ multiplex PCR; TCRdb stores just in-frame clones and leaves some out. This table has roughly 290,000 clones, 85% appearing once. The chain employs TRBV4-1 and TRBJ1-4; unclear D gene. Input material: peripheral blood. The TCR comes from a woman in her 50s with active or convalescent COVID-19. As DNA, the CDR3 is TGCGCCAGCAGCCTGAGAACTCCGGGATCAACTAATGAAAAACTGTTTTTT. It codes for CASSLRTPGSTNEKLFF.